Here is one T cell receptor beta chain with its context. What this receptor recognizes is not known. No quality values exist for individual bases; no much larger clone is one base distant. This sample stems from a study of Ad26.COV2.S vaccination and SARS-CoV-2 variants (dated by TCRdb to about 2021). Background for the entire study: Donors in the vaccine arm were drawn from COV1001, a phase I-IIa trial of Ad26.COV2.S in healthy adults that was multicentre, randomized, double-blind and placebo-controlled. Ad26.COV2.S was administered intramuscularly at 5 x 10^10 or 1 x 10^11 viral particles, either as a single shot or as two shots given 56 days apart. The specificity and breadth of SARS-CoV-2-reactive T cell receptors after Ad26.COV2.S vaccination were assessed by TCRbeta repertoire sequencing. Participants in the trial were split at random into five groups of five each, receiving low-dose or high-dose Ad26.COV2.S once or twice, or else placebo on both occasions. Investigators did not know the trial group allocation while performing experiments and assessing outcomes. The TCR-sequenced set comprised approximately 32 samples: about 19 Ad26.COV2.S vaccine recipients, 5 placebo recipients and 8 SARS-CoV-2 convalescent individuals.

The meaning of the sample's treatment or condition label: 15 to 20 received Ad26.COV2.S at low or high dose, single or two shots; about 5 received placebo; per-sample allocation not given. For vaccine and placebo recipients, repertoires were sequenced using samples collected on day 63 after the first injection. Between 29 July and 7 August 2020, Cohort 1b enrolled 20 to 30 adults aged 18-55 years at one site in Boston, USA. Ad26.COV2.S was a replication-incompetent adenovirus type 26 vector expressing a prefusion-stabilized SARS-CoV-2 spike protein from the original Wuhan strain. What the research found in general, with its limitations: Comparable non-spike TCR breadth was observed between vaccine and placebo recipients, consistent with only spike being contained in the vaccine. After vaccination, substantial breadth of spike-specific CD8+ and CD4+ T cell responses was reported. The study was not powered for comparison of responses between vaccine doses or regimens. It was noted by the authors that total T cell responses may have been underestimated by the TCR breadth and depth analyses. Higher spike-specific TCR breadth was observed in Ad26.COV2.S recipients than in placebo recipients (P = 0.0014).

The immunoSEQ Assay was the method used to sequence TCRbeta CDR3 regions. After extraction, genomic DNA underwent amplification by bias-controlled multiplex PCR, followed by high-throughput sequencing. Per the authors' processing: To quantify the absolute abundance of each unique TCRbeta CDR3 region, sequences were collapsed and filtered. T cell fraction was estimated by normalizing TCRbeta template counts to usable DNA, which was measured by amplifying reference genes present in all nucleated cells. Repertoire TCRs were annotated as SARS-CoV-2-specific by exact matching of V gene, CDR3 amino acid sequence and J gene to a known reactive TCR set. The reference SARS-CoV-2 TCR set was derived from MIRA and filtered for enrichment in COVID-19-positive ImmuneCODE repertoires, a step that removed public or cross-reactive TCRs. Using the MIRA antigens, annotated TCRs were further analysed by specific ORF or by position within an ORF. Breadth was defined as annotated unique rearrangements over total unique productive rearrangements; depth was the summed frequency of those rearrangements. TCR breadth was compared between groups using two-sided Wilcoxon rank-sum tests. What TCRdb holds here is the immuneACCESS table cut down to in-frame rearrangements. Part of the clones is not present; checked against another copy, under half of the missing clones reflect an unresolved V gene, and the others are unexplained. V, J and clone size derive from that table, while D and trimming were established from the DNA sequence. Recorded for this sample are 380,000 or so clones; roughly 90% of them occurred a single time. In total, the top ten clones hold just under 5% of the sample.

Material: peripheral blood, obtained in a trial of Ad26.COV2.S vaccine versus placebo. The sequence was collected from a person aged 18-60 years who received the Ad26.COV2.S COVID-19 vaccine or a placebo.

The nucleotide sequence reads TGTGCCAGCAGCCTCGAATACCAAGAGACCCAGTACTTC. It is translated as CASSLEYQETQYF. The chain joins TRBV7-2 to TRBJ2-5; the D gene remains uncertain. Per the germline V gene, SGHTA is the CDR1 and FQGNSA is the CDR2. Relative to germline, V is 5 bases shorter and J is 0 bases shorter, with 7 bases between their ends. The CDR3 contains 13 residues, cysteine and phenylalanine counted. Only CDR3 DNA is held: 39 bases, read in frame from base 1.